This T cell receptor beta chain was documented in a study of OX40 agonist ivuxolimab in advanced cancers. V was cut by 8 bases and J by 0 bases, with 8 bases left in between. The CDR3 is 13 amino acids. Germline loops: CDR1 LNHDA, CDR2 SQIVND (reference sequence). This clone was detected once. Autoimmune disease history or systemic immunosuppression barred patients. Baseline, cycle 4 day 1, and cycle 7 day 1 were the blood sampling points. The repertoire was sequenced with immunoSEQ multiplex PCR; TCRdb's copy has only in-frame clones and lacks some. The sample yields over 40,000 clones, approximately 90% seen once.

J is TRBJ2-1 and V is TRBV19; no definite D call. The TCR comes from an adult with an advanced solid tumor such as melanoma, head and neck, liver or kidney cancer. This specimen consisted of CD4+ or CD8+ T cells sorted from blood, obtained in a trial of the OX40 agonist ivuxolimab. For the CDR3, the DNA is TGTGCCAGTTCCCGAAGCTCCTACAATGAGCAGTTCTTC. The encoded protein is CASSRSSYNEQFF.